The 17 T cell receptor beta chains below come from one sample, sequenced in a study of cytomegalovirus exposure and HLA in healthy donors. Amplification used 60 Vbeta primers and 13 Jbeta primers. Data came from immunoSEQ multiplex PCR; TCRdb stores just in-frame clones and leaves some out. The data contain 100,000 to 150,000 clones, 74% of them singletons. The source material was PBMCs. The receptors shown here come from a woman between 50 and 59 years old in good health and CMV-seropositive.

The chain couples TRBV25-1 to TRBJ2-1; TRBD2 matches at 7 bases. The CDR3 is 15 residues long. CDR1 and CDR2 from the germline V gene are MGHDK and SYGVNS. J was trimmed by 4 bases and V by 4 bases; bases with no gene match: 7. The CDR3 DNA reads TGTGCCAGCAGTGCGGTCGGGACTAATTACAATGAGCAGTTCTTC. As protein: CASSAVGTNYNEQFF. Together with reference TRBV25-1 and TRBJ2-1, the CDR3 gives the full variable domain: EADIYQTPRYLVIGTGKKITLECSQTMGHDKMYWYQQDPGMELHLIHYSYGVNSTEKGDLSSESTVSRIRTEHFPLTLESARPSHTSQYLCASSAVGTNYNEQFFGPGTRLTVL.

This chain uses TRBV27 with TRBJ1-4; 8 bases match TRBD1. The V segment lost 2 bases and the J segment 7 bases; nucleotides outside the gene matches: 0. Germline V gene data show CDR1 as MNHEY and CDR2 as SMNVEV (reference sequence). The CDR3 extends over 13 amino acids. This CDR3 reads CASSLQGAEKLFF. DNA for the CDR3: TGTGCCAGCAGTTTACAGGGGGCTGAAAAACTGTTTTTT.

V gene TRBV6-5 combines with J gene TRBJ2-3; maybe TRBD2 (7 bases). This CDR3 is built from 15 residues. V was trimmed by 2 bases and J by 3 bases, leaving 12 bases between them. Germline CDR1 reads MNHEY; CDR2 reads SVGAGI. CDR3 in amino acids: CASSYEGGRTDTQYF. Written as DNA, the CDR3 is TGTGCCAGCAGTTACGAGGGGGGGAGGACAGATACGCAGTATTTT.

The CDR3 loop reads CASSRTGAGAEAFF. DNA for the CDR3: TGTGCCAGCAGCCGAACAGGGGCAGGCGCTGAAGCTTTCTTT. The V and J genes are TRBV5-5 and TRBJ1-1, with 7 bases lining up with TRBD1. CDR1 is SGHKS, CDR2 YYEKEE, per germline (reference sequence). There are 14 residues in the CDR3. With V trimmed by 4 bases and J by 6 bases, 9 bases remained unmatched.

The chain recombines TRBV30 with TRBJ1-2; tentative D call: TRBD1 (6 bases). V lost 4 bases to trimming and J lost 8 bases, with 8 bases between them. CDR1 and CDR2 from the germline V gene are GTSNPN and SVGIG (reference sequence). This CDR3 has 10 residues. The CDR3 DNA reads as TGTGCCTGGAACAGGGAGGGCTACACCTTC. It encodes CAWNREGYTF. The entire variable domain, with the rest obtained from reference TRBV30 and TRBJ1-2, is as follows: SQTIHQWPATLVQPVGSPLSLECTVEGTSNPNLYWYRQAAGRGLQLLFYSVGIGQISSEVPQNLSASRPQDRQFILSSKKLLLSDSGFYLCAWNREGYTFGSGTRLTVV.

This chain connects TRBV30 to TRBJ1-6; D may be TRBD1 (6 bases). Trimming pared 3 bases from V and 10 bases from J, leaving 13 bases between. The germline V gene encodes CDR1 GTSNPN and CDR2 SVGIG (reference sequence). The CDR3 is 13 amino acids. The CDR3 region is CAWRGTFNSPLHF. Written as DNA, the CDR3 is TGTGCCTGGAGGGGGACATTTAACTCACCCCTCCACTTT.

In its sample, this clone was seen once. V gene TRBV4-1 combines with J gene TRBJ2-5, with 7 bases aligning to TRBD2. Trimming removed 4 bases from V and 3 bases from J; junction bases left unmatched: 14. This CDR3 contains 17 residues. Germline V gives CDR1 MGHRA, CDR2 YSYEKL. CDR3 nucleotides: TGCGCCAGCAGCCTCGCCTACACGGGACTACCAGAAGAGACCCAGTACTTC. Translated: CASSLAYTGLPEETQYF.

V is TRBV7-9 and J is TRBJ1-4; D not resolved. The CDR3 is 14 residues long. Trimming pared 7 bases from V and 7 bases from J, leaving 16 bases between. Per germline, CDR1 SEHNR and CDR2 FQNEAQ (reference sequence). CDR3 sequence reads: CASTDPRRSEKLFF. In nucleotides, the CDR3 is TGTGCCAGCACCGACCCGCGGAGGAGTGAAAAACTGTTTTTT.

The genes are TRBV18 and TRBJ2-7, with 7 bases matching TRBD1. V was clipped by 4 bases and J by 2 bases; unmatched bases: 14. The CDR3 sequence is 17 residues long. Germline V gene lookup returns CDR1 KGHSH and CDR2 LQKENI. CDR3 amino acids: CASSHGLNRGAAYEQYF. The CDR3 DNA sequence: TGTGCCAGCTCACACGGCTTGAACAGGGGTGCCGCCTACGAGCAGTACTTC.

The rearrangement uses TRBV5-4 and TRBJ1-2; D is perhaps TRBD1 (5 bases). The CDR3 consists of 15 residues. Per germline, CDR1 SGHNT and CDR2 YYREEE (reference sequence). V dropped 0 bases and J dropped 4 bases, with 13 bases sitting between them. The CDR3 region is CASSLARDWSYGYTF. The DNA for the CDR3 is TGTGCCAGCAGCTTGGCCAGGGACTGGAGCTATGGCTACACCTTC.

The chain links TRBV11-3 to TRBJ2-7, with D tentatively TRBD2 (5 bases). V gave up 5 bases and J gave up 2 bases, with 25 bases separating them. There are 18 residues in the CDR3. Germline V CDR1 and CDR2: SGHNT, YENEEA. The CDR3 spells CASSPRPLGSGRTYEQYF. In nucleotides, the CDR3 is TGTGCCAGCAGCCCTAGACCCCTTGGGAGCGGACGGACCTACGAGCAGTACTTC. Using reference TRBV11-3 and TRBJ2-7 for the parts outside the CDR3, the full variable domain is EAGVVQSPRYKIIEKKQPVAFWCNPISGHNTLYWYLQNLGQGPELLIRYENEEAVDDSQLPKDRFSAERLKGVDSTLKIQPAELGDSAVYLCASSPRPLGSGRTYEQYFGPGTRLTVT.

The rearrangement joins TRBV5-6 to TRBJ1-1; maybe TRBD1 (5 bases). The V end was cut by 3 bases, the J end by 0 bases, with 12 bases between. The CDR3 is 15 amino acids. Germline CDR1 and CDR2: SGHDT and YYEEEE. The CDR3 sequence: CASSSPQELNTEAFF. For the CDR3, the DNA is TGTGCCAGCAGCTCTCCACAGGAATTGAACACTGAAGCTTTCTTT. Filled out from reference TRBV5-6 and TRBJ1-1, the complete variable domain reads DAGVTQSPTHLIKTRGQQVTLRCSPKSGHDTVSWYQQALGQGPQFIFQYYEEEERQRGNFPDRFSGHQFPNYSSELNVNALLLGDSALYLCASSSPQELNTEAFFGQGTRLTVV.

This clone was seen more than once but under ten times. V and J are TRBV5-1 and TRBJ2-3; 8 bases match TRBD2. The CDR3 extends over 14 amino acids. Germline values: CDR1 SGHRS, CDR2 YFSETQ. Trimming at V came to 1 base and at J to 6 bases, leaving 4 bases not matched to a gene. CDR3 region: CASSLSTGGDTQYF. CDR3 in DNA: TGCGCCAGCAGCTTGTCGACGGGAGGGGATACGCAGTATTTT. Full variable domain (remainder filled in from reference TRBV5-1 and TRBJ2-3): KAGVTQTPRYLIKTRGQQVTLSCSPISGHRSVSWYQQTPGQGLQFLFEYFSETQRNKGNFPGRFSGRQFSNSRSEMNVSTLELGDSALYLCASSLSTGGDTQYFGPGTRLTVL.

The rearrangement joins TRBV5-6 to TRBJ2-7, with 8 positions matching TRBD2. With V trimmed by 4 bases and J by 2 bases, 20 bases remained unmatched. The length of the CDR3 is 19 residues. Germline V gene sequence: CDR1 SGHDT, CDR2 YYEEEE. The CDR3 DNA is TGTGCCAGCAGCCATGGGGCCCGGTCGGGGGGGCAAATCCCCTACGAGCAGTACTTC. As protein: CASSHGARSGGQIPYEQYF.

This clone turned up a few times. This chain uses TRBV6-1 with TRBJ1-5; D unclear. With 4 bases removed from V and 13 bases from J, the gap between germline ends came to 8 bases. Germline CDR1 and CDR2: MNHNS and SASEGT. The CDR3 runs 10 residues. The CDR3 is CASSAEIQHF. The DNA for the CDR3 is TGTGCCAGCAGTGCGGAGATTCAGCATTTT.

CDR3 sequence (DNA): TGCGCCAGCAGCATGGACAGACCACTGGGAGATACGCAGTATTTT. Translation gives CASSMDRPLGDTQYF. The chain couples TRBV5-1 to TRBJ2-3; D may be TRBD1 (6 bases). Trimming shortened V by 4 bases and J by 5 bases, and 17 bases separated the two germline ends. The CDR3 covers 15 residues. Germline CDR1 SGHRS, CDR2 YFSETQ.

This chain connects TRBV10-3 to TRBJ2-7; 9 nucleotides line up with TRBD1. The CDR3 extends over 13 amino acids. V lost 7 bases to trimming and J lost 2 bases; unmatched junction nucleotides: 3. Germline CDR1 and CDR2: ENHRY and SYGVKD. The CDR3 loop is CAIMGTGPYEQYF. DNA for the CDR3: TGTGCCATCATGGGGACAGGGCCCTACGAGCAGTACTTC.